The clone carrying this T cell receptor (beta chain) has a count of ten or more. Its matching antigen is unknown. Individual cDNA molecules were tagged with unique molecular identifiers. Using its own MiXCR run on the 5' RACE reads, TCRdb lists one record per CDR3 protein. The table records roughly 27,000 distinct CDR3 sequences, 4% to 5% of them present only once. The data were obtained in a study of early T cells in non-severe SARS-CoV-2 infection. Study information: Bulk RNA from unsorted whole blood was sequenced; chains were unpaired.

Points from the study as a whole: In VDJdb matching, anti-spike CD8 responses were favored while private and CD4 specificities went missing.

The CDR3 totals 11 residues. Germline lookup yields CDR1 LGHDT and CDR2 YNNKEL (reference sequence). Trimming removed 1 base from V and 6 bases from J, with 1 base in between. Sequenced sample: whole blood. The sequence was collected from an adult who was a healthcare worker with PCR-confirmed SARS-CoV-2 infection or an uninfected control (not recorded which). J is TRBJ2-4 and V is TRBV3-1; D remains unclear. In DNA form, the CDR3 reads TGTGCCAGCAGCCAAGCAAACATTCAGTACTTC. Translation gives CASSQANIQYF.